Presented here are 20 T cell receptor beta chains from one specimen sequenced in a study of blood T cell repertoires in COVID-19. Here immunoSEQ multiplex PCR was the method, and the copy in TCRdb shows in-frame clones only, minus some. Among some 250,000 clones listed, roughly nine tenths were seen once. The sequencing sample was made of PBMCs or T cells enriched from blood (not recorded which). The receptors were gathered from a human donor in a cohort exposed to, infected with or recovered from COVID-19 (not recorded which). The donor label of this sample is uncertain.

CDR3 loop: CASGRTGNTEAFF. The CDR3 coding sequence is TGTGCCAGCGGGAGGACAGGTAACACTGAAGCTTTCTTT. This chain uses TRBV5-4 with TRBJ1-1, with 7 positions matching TRBD1. Germline CDR1 and CDR2: SGHNT and YYREEE (reference sequence). The CDR3 is made up of 13 amino acids. Trimming took 7 bases from V and 2 from J; bases not matched to a gene: 5.

This sequence joins TRBV6-1 and TRBJ2-5; TRBD1 matches 8 bases. CDR1 and CDR2 from the germline V gene are MNHNS and SASEGT. CDR3 length equals 13 residues. J lost 7 bases, V lost 2 bases, and 3 bases had no gene match. The CDR3 sequence: CASSEQQGGTQYF. DNA of the CDR3: TGTGCCAGCAGTGAACAACAGGGGGGGACCCAGTACTTC.

The rearrangement uses TRBV30 and TRBJ2-7, with 12 positions matching TRBD2. After removal of 3 bases from V and 3 bases from J, the junction contained 9 bases not matched to a gene. The CDR3 runs to 16 residues. CDR1 and CDR2 (germline): GTSNPN, SVGIG (reference sequence). CDR3 DNA sequence: TGTGCCTGGAGGCCGACTAGCGGGGGCCTCAGCTACGAGCAGTACTTC. This translates into CAWRPTSGGLSYEQYF.

The rearrangement joins TRBV19 to TRBJ2-1; D uncertain. CDR3 length: 15 amino acids. V lost 2 bases, J lost 5 bases, and 13 bases lay in between. The germline V gene has CDR1 LNHDA and CDR2 SQIVND (reference sequence). The CDR3 nucleotides read TGTGCCAGTAGTATAAAAATAGTCTTCGACAATGAGCAGTTCTTC. As protein: CASSIKIVFDNEQFF.

A single count supports this clone. This chain joins TRBV30 and TRBJ2-1; D is uncertain. Trimming stripped 0 bases from V and 5 bases from J, with 8 bases between. This CDR3 region has 13 residues. In germline, CDR1 is GTSNPN, CDR2 SVGIG (reference sequence). DNA for the CDR3: TGTGCCTGGAGTGTTGGCGGTAACAATGAGCAGTTCTTC. It codes for CAWSVGGNNEQFF.

V usage is TRBV7-2 and J usage is TRBJ1-2; 7 bases are a match to TRBD1. The CDR3 covers 13 residues. V gave up 1 base and J gave up 6 bases; unmatched junction bases: 2. The germline V gene encodes CDR1 SGHTA and CDR2 FQGNSA. The CDR3 nucleotides read TGTGCCAGCAGCTTAGAAACAGGGGATGGCTACACCTTC. It encodes CASSLETGDGYTF.

J is TRBJ1-2 and V is TRBV12-3 or TRBV12-4, with a tentative D call TRBD1 (5 bases). The V and J ends lost 5 bases and 8 bases respectively, with 15 bases between them. This CDR3 contains 13 residues. The CDR3 protein is CASSPRTGYGYTF. As DNA, the CDR3 is TGTGCCAGCAGTCCTAGAACAGGATACGGCTACACCTTC.

In this sample, this clone turned up a few times. The genes are TRBV19 and TRBJ1-5; D is possibly TRBD1 (5 bases). Per germline, CDR1 LNHDA and CDR2 SQIVND (reference sequence). The V and J ends lost 3 bases and 4 bases respectively, with 16 bases between them. The CDR3 loop spans 16 amino acids. CDR3 sequence (DNA): TGTGCCAGTAGTATTCCGGCGGGGCCAGGGAATCAGCCCCAGCATTTT. Encoded protein: CASSIPAGPGNQPQHF.

V usage is TRBV6-5 and J usage is TRBJ2-7; D is unclear. Germline CDR1 is MNHEY and CDR2 is SVGAGI. V lost 0 bases and J lost 0, with 9 bases in between. This CDR3 region has 15 residues. This chain's CDR3 is CASSYSNPSSYEQYF. Here the CDR3 DNA reads TGTGCCAGCAGTTACTCGAATCCGAGCTCCTACGAGCAGTACTTC.

The genes are TRBV12-3 or TRBV12-4 and TRBJ1-2, with 8 bases matching TRBD1. Trimming cost V 3 bases and J 7 bases; bases outside gene matches: 4. This CDR3 contains 13 residues. CDR3: CASSLDRDFGYTF. The DNA for the CDR3 is TGTGCCAGCAGTTTGGACAGGGATTTTGGCTACACCTTC.

This rearrangement joins TRBV7-9 to TRBJ2-3; D is possibly TRBD2 (6 bases). Trimming stripped 3 bases from V and 6 bases from J, with 16 bases between. Germline lookup yields CDR1 SEHNR and CDR2 FQNEAQ (reference sequence). The CDR3 is made up of 15 amino acids. CDR3 nucleotides: TGTGCCAGCAGCTTCGTCGCGGGGCCCGGGGATACGCAGTATTTT. As protein: CASSFVAGPGDTQYF.

The chain uses TRBV30 and TRBJ2-1; TRBD2 agrees at 10 bases. The CDR3 totals 16 residues. The germline V gene has CDR1 GTSNPN and CDR2 SVGIG (reference sequence). V dropped 4 bases and J dropped 8; count of bases not matched to a gene: 14. The CDR3 reads CAWKRAGGPSWDEQFF. In DNA form, the CDR3 reads TGTGCCTGGAAGCGAGCGGGGGGGCCCTCCTGGGATGAGCAGTTCTTC. Full variable domain (remainder filled in from reference TRBV30 and TRBJ2-1): SQTIHQWPATLVQPVGSPLSLECTVEGTSNPNLYWYRQAAGRGLQLLFYSVGIGQISSEVPQNLSASRPQDRQFILSSKKLLLSDSGFYLCAWKRAGGPSWDEQFFGPGTRLTVL.

The chain combines TRBV6-1 with TRBJ2-5; D remains unclear. The CDR3 contains 15 residues. CDR1 is MNHNS and CDR2 is SASEGT in the germline V gene. Trimming removed 1 base at V and 2 bases at J, with 11 bases between. The CDR3 bases are TGTGCCAGCAGTGAAGATATTACAGAGCAAGAGACCCAGTACTTC. Protein product: CASSEDITEQETQYF.

The gene calls are TRBV3-1 (or the pseudogene TRBV3-2) and TRBJ2-3, with 9 bases that match TRBD2. Germline-derived CDR1 and CDR2 are LGHDT and YNNKEL (reference sequence). CDR3 length: 18 residues. V shed 7 bases and J 2 bases; nucleotides not matched to a gene: 16. DNA for the CDR3: TGTGCCAGCACCTCTCGGGGCAGCGGGGGGTGGAACACAGATACGCAGTATTTT. Protein product: CASTSRGSGGWNTDTQYF.

The V and J genes are TRBV11-2 and TRBJ2-5, with TRBD2 identical over 7 bases. This CDR3 spans 13 amino acids. V lost 5 bases, J lost 7 bases, and 7 bases stayed unmatched. Germline V gene data show CDR1 as SGHAT and CDR2 as FQNNGV. The CDR3 reads CASSRIGEGTQYF. The CDR3 DNA is TGTGCCAGCAGCCGTATTGGGGAGGGGACCCAGTACTTC.

The chain is built from TRBV20-1 and TRBJ2-7; a possible D gene is TRBD1 (5 bases). The CDR3 totals 11 residues. Germline CDR1 and CDR2: DFQATT and SNEGSKA (reference sequence). Trimming pared 5 bases from V and 2 bases from J, leaving 7 bases between. CDR3 coding DNA: TGCAGTGCTGTCAGGGCCTACGAGCAGTACTTC. It encodes CSAVRAYEQYF.

This clone is a singleton in its sample. The CDR3 bases are TGTGCCAGCAGCAAAGCGCTCCGGCAGGGCACCGGCCAAGAGACCCAGTACTTC. This codes for CASSKALRQGTGQETQYF. The rearrangement joins TRBV21-1 to TRBJ2-5; TRBD1 is taken as the D call from the table, unchecked against the DNA. TRBV21-1 is noted as a pseudogene. CDR3 length: 18 residues.

The chain has TRBV7-2 and TRBJ2-5, with 9 positions matching TRBD2. J lost 2 bases, V lost 2 bases, and 9 bases had no gene match. Looked up from germline, CDR1 is SGHTA and CDR2 is FQGNSA. The length of the CDR3 is 17 residues. CDR3 DNA sequence: TGTGCCAGCAGCTTACGCCCTAGCGGGGTCACGCAAGAGACCCAGTACTTC. Its translation is CASSLRPSGVTQETQYF.

The chain employs TRBV2 and TRBJ1-1, with D maybe TRBD1 (5 bases). From germline, CDR1 is SNHLY and CDR2 FYNNEI. Between the trimmed V and J ends, which lost 6 bases and 4 bases, there was a span of 12 bases. The CDR3 has 13 residues. The CDR3 bases are TGTGCCAGCAGGGGGCGGAGGGGCACTGAAGCTTTCTTT. This codes for CASRGRRGTEAFF.

The chain carries TRBV21-1 and TRBJ1-5. TRBV21-1 is a listed pseudogene. This CDR3 region has 16 residues. The DNA for the CDR3 is TGTGCCAGCAGCAAAGGGAGGGCGGGGGGCAATCAGCCCCAGCATTTT. Translated: CASSKGRAGGNQPQHF.